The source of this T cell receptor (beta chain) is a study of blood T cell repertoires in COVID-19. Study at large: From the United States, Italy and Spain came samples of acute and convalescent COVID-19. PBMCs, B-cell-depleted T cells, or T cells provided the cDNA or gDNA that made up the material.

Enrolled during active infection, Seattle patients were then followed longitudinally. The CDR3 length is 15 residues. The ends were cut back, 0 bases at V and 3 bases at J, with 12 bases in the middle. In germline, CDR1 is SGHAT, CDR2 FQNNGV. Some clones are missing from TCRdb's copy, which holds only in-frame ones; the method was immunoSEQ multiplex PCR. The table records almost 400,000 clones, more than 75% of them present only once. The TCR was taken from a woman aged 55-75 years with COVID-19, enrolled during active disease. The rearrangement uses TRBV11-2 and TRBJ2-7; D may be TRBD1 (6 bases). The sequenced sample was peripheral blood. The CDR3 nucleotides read TGTGCCAGCAGCTTAGATGGGGCAGGGGACTACGAGCAGTACTTC. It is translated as CASSLDGAGDYEQYF.